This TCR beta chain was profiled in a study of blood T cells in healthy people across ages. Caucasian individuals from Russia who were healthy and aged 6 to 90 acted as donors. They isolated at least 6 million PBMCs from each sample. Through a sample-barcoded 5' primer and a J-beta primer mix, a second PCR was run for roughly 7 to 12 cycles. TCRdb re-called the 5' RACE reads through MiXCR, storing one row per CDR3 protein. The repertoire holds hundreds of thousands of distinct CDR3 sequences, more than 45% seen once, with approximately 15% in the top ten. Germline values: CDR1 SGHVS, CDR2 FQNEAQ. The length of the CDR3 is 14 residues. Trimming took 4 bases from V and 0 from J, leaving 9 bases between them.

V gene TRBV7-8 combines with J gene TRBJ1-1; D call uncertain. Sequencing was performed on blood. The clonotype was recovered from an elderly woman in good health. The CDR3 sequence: CASSSGQVNTEAFF. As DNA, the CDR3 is TGTGCCAGCAGCTCTGGGCAGGTGAACACTGAAGCTTTCTTT. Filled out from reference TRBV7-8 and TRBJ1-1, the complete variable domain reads GAGVSQSPRYKVAKRGQDVALRCDPISGHVSLFWYQQALGQGPEFLTYFQNEAQLDKSGLPSDRFFAERPEGSVSTLKIQRTQQEDSAVYLCASSSGQVNTEAFFGQGTRLTVV.